The rows below give T cell receptor beta chains drawn from one sample of a study of blood T cell repertoires in COVID-19. Sequencing was performed with immunoSEQ multiplex PCR; in TCRdb, only in-frame clones are kept and a portion is missing. Found here are roughly 230,000 clones, approximately 83% of them singletons; the top ten hold 3.4%. The specimen sequenced was PBMCs or T cells enriched from blood (not recorded which). Receptors were obtained from a man over 45 who had recovered from COVID-19. Both conserved end residues are part of each CDR3. D genes are given only for firm matches. Only some rows state a clone size, as once, few, many or a class for expanded clones.

>NA|TRBV9|NA|TRBJ2-7
TGTGCCAGCAGCGCTGGAGGTTGGTCGGACGAGCAGTACTTC
CASSAGGWSDEQYF
>TRBD1|TRBV9|NA|TRBJ2-7
TGTGCCAGCAGCGCATCCGGGACAGGGGGCTACGAGCAGTACTTC
CASSASGTGGYEQYF
>TRBD1|TRBV10-1|NA|TRBJ1-1
TGCGCCAGCAGTGAGTCCGGACAGGCCAGAGGGGCTTTCTTT
CASSESGQARGAFF
>NA|TRBV14|NA|TRBJ2-7
TGTGCCAGCAGCCCGACTGCATACGAGCAGTACTTC
CASSPTAYEQYF
>TRBD2|TRBV3-1/TRBV3-2|NA|TRBJ2-7
TGTGCCAGCAGCCAAAGCGCGGGGGGGGCCTACGAGCAGTACTTC
CASSQSAGGAYEQYF
>TRBD1|TRBV5-1|NA|TRBJ2-7
TGCGCCAGCAGCTTGGTCGACAGGGGGGGCCTGGACGAGCAGTACTTC
CASSLVDRGGLDEQYF
>TRBD1|TRBV4-3|NA|TRBJ2-7
TGCGCCAGCAGCCACCAAGCCGGACAGGGTAGCATCTACGAGCAGTACTTC
CASSHQAGQGSIYEQYF
>TRBD1|TRBV2|NA|TRBJ1-5
TGTGCCAGCAGGACGGGACAGGGGGGAAATCAGCCCCAGCATTTT
CASRTGQGGNQPQHF
>NA|TRBV5-8|once|TRBJ1-6
TGTGCCAGCAGCCGGAGGGGCCAGGGAGACTCACCCCTCCACTTT
CASSRRGQGDSPLHF
>NA|TRBV2|NA|TRBJ1-2
TGTGCCAGCAGTATCGTAGATGGCTACACCTTC
CASSIVDGYTF
>TRBD1|TRBV11-2|NA|TRBJ1-3
TGTGCCAGCAGCCTTTCTTGGACAGGGCCCTCTGGAAACACCATATATTTT
CASSLSWTGPSGNTIYF
>TRBD2|TRBV5-1|NA|TRBJ2-5
TGCGCCAGCAGCTTGGAAGGACTAGCGGGGGGGTGGTACTTC
CASSLEGLAGGWYF
>NA|TRBV10-3|NA|TRBJ2-1
TGTGCCATCAGCGGGAGACGGAATGAGCAGTTCTTC
CAISGRRNEQFF
>NA|TRBV7-9|NA|TRBJ1-6
TGTGCCAGCAGCCCCGGGCTCAGCAGCGGTTCACCCCTCCACTTT
CASSPGLSSGSPLHF
>NA|TRBV6-2/TRBV6-3|NA|TRBJ1-2
TGTGCCAGCAGCGAGCTCGAGTATGGCTACACCTTC
CASSELEYGYTF
>NA|TRBV14|few|TRBJ2-7
TGTGCCAGCAGCCAACAGGGAAACGAGCAGTACTTC
CASSQQGNEQYF
>TRBD2|TRBV28|NA|TRBJ2-3
TGTGCCAGCAGTTCGTCTAGCGGGAGAGGCACAGATACGCAGTATTTT
CASSSSSGRGTDTQYF
>TRBD2|TRBV5-6|once|TRBJ2-4
TGTGCCAGCAGCTTGGTTGACGGGGGGGCCAAAAACATTCAGTACTTC
CASSLVDGGAKNIQYF